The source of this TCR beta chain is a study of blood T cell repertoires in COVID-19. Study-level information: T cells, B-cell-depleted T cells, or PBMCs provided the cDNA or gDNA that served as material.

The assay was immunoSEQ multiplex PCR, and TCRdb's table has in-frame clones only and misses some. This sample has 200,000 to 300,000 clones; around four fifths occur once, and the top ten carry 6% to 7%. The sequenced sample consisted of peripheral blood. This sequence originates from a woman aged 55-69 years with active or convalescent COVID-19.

The CDR3 loop is CATHQGGTDTQYF. Written as DNA, the CDR3 is TGTGCCACCCATCAGGGGGGCACAGATACGCAGTATTTT. The V gene is TRBV19, the J gene TRBJ2-3, with TRBD1 matching over 7 bases. Germline CDR1 LNHDA, CDR2 SQIVND (reference sequence). With 10 bases clipped from V and 1 base from J, the junction kept 5 bases outside the gene matches. The CDR3 spans 13 residues.